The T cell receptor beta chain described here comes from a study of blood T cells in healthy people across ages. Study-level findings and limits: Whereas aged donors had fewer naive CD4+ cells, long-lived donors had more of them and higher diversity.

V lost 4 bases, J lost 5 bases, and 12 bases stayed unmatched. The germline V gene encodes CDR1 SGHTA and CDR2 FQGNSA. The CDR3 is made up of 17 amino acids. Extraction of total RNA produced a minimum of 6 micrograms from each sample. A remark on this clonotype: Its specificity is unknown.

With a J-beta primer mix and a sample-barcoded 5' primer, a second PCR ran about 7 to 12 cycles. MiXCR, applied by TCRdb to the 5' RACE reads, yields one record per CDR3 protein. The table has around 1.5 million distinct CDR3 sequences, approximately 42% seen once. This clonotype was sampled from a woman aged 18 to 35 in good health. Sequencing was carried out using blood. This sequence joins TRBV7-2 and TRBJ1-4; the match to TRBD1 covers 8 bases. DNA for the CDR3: TGTGCCAGCAGCTCGAGAGGACCGGGACAGGAGAATGAAAAACTGTTTTTT. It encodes CASSSRGPGQENEKLFF.